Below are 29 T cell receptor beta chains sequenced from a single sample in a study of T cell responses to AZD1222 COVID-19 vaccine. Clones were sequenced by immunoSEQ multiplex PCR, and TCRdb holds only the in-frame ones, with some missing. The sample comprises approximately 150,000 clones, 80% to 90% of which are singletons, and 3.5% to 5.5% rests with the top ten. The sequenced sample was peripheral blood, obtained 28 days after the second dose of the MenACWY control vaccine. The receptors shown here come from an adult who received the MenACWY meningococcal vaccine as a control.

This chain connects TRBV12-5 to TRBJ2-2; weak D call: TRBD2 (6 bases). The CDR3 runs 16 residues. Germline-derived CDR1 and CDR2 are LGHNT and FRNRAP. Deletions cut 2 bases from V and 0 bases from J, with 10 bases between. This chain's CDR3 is CASGLLGGPNTGELFF. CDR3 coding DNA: TGTGCTAGTGGTTTGCTCGGAGGGCCGAACACCGGGGAGCTGTTTTTT.

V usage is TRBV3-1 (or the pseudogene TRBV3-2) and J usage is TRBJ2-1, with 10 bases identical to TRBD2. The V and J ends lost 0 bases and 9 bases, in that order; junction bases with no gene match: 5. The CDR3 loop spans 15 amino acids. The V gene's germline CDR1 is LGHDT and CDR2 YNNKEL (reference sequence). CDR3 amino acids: CASSQDSTSGIEQFF. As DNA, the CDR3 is TGTGCCAGCAGCCAAGATTCTACTAGCGGGATTGAGCAGTTCTTC.

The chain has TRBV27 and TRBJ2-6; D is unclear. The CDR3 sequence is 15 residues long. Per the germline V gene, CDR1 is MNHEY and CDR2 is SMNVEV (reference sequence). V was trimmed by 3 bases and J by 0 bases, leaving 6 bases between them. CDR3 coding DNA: TGTGCCAGCAGTTTGGGTACCTCTGGGGCCAACGTCCTGACTTTC. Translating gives CASSLGTSGANVLTF.

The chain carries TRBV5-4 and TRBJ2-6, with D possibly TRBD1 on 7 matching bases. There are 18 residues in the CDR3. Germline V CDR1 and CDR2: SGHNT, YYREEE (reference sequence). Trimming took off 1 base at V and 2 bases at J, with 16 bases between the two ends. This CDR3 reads CASSLLVEGATGANVLTF. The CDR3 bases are TGTGCCAGCAGCTTGTTGGTGGAGGGGGCGACTGGGGCCAACGTCCTGACTTTC.

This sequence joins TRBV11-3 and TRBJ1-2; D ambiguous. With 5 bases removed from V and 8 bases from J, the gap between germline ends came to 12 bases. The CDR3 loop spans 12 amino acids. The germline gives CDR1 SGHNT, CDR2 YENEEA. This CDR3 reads CASSREGEGYTF. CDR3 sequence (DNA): TGTGCCAGCAGCCGAGAGGGAGAGGGCTACACCTTC. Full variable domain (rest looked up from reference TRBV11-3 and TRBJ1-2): EAGVVQSPRYKIIEKKQPVAFWCNPISGHNTLYWYLQNLGQGPELLIRYENEEAVDDSQLPKDRFSAERLKGVDSTLKIQPAELGDSAVYLCASSREGEGYTFGSGTRLTVV.

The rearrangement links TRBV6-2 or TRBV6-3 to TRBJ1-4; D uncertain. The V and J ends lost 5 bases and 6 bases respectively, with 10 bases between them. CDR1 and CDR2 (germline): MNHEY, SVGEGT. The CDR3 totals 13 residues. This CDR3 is CASSEDGYEKLFF. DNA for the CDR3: TGTGCCAGCAGTGAGGACGGATATGAAAAACTGTTTTTT.

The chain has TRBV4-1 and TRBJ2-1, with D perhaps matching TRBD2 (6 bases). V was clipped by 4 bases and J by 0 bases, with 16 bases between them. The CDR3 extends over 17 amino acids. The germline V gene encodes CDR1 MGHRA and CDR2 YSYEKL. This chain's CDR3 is CASSLRTTMSSYNEQFF. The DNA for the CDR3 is TGCGCCAGCAGCCTACGGACTACAATGAGCTCCTACAATGAGCAGTTCTTC.

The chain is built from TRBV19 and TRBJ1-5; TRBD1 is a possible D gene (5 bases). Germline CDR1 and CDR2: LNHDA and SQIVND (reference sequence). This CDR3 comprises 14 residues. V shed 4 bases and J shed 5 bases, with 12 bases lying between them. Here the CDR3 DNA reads TGTGCCAGTAGTACCGGGGAGGGGCATCAGCCCCAGCATTTT. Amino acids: CASSTGEGHQPQHF.

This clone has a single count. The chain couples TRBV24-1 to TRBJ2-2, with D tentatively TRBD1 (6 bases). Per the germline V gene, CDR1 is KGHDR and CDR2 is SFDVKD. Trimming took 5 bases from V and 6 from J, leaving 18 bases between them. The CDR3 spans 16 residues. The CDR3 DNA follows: TGTGCCACCAGTGGCACTCAGGGGCTTGGGGCCGGGGAGCTGTTTTTT. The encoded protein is CATSGTQGLGAGELFF.

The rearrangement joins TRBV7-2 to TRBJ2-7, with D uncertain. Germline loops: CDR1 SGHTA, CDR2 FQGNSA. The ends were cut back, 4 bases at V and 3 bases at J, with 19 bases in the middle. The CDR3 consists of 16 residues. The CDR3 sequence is CASSSTLVGGIYEQYF. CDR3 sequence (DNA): TGTGCCAGCAGCTCGACCTTAGTAGGCGGTATCTACGAGCAGTACTTC.

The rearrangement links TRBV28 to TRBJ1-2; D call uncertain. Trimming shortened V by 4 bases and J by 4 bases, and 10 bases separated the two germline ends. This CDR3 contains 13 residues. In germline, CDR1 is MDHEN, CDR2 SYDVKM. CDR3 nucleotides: TGTGCCAGCAGTTCCCTCCTTGCCTATGGCTACACCTTC. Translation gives CASSSLLAYGYTF.

CDR3 nucleotides: TGTGCCAGCAGTTACTCCTCACCTGGGGGGAATCAGCCCCAGCATTTT. It translates to CASSYSSPGGNQPQHF. The chain has TRBV6-5 and TRBJ1-5; weak D call: TRBD1 (5 bases). CDR1 and CDR2 (germline): MNHEY, SVGAGI. The CDR3 is made up of 16 amino acids. V gave up 0 bases and J gave up 4 bases, with 13 bases separating them.

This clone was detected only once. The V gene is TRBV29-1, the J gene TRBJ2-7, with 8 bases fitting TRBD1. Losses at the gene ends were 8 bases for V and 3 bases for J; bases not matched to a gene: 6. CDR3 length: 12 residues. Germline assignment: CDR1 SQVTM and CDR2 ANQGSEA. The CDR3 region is CSRGDRFYEQYF. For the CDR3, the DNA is TGCAGCCGCGGGGACAGGTTCTACGAGCAGTACTTC.

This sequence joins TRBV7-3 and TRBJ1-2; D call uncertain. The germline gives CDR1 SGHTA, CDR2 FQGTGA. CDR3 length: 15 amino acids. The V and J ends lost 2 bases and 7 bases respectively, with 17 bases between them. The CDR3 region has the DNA TGTGCCAGCAGCTTACAGGCAGGAGTGAATAGTGGCTACACCTTC. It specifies CASSLQAGVNSGYTF.

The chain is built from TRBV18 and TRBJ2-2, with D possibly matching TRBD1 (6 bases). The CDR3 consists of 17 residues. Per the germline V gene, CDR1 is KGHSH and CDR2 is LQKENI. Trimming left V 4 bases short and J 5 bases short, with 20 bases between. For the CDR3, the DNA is TGTGCCAGCTCACTCCTCCAGGGGCAGGGCCCGACCGGGGAGCTGTTTTTT. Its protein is CASSLLQGQGPTGELFF. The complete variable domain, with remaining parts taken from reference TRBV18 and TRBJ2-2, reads NAGVMQNPRHLVRRRGQEARLRCSPMKGHSHVYWYRQLPEEGLKFMVYLQKENIIDESGMPKERFSAEFPKEGPSILRIQQVVRGDSAAYFCASSLLQGQGPTGELFFGEGSRLTVL.

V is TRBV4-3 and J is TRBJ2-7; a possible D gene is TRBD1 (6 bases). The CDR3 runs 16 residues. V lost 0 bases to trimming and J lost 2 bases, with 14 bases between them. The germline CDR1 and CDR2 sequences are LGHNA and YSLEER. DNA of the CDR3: TGCGCCAGCAGCCAAGATAGGCAGGGGATAACCTACGAGCAGTACTTC. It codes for CASSQDRQGITYEQYF.

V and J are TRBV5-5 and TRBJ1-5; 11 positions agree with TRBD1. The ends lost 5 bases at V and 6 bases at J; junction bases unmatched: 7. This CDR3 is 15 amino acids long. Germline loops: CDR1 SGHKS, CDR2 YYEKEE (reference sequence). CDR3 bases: TGTGCCAGCAGTCGCCGGGACAGGGGGTTTCAGCCCCAGCATTTT. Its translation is CASSRRDRGFQPQHF.

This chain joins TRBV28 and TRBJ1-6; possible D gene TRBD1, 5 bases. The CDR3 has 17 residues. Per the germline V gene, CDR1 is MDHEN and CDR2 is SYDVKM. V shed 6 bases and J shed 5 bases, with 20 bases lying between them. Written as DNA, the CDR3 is TGTGCCAGCAGCACGGACCATTACGGGGCAGATAATTCACCCCTCCACTTT. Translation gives CASSTDHYGADNSPLHF.

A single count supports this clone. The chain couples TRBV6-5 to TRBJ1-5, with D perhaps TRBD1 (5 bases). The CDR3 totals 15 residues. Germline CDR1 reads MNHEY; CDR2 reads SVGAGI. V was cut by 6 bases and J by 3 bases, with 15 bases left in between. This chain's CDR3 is CASSGAGKTNQPQHF. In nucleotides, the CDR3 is TGTGCCAGCAGCGGGGCCGGGAAAACCAATCAGCCCCAGCATTTT.

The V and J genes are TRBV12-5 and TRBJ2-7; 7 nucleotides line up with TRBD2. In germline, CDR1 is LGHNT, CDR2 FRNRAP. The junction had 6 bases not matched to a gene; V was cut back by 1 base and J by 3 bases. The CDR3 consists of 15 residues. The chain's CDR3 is CASGLDGGGNYEQYF. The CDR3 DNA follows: TGTGCTAGTGGTTTGGATGGGGGAGGGAACTACGAGCAGTACTTC.

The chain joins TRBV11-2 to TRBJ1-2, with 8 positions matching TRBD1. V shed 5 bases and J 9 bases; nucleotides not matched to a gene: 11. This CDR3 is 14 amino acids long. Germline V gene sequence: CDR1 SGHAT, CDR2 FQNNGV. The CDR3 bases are TGTGCCAGCAGCGCGGGGACAGGACCCACGAGCTACACCTTC. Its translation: CASSAGTGPTSYTF.

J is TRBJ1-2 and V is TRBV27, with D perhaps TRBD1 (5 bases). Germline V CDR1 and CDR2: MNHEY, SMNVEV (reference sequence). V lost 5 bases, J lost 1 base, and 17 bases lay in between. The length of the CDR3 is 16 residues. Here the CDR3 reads CASSPGAAVYNYGYTF. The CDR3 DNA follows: TGTGCCAGCAGTCCTGGGGCAGCCGTTTATAACTATGGCTACACCTTC.

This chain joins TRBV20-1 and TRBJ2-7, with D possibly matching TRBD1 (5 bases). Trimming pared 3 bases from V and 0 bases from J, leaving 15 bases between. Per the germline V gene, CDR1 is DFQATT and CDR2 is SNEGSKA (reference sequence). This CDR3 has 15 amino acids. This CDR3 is CSASSDTHSSYEQYF. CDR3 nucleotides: TGCAGTGCTAGTTCGGACACTCATAGCTCCTACGAGCAGTACTTC.

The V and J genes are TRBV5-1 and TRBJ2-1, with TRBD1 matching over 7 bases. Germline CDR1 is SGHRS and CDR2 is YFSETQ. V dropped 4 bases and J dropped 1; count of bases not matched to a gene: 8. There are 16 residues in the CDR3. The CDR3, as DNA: TGCGCCAGCAGCCTTATTACGACAGGGTCCTACAATGAGCAGTTCTTC. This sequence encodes CASSLITTGSYNEQFF.

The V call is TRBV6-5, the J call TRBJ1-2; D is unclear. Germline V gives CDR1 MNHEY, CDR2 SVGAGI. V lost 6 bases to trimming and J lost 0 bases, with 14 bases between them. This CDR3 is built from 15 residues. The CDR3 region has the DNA TGTGCCAGCAGCCCGGACGGTTTCCCTAACTATGGCTACACCTTC. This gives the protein CASSPDGFPNYGYTF.

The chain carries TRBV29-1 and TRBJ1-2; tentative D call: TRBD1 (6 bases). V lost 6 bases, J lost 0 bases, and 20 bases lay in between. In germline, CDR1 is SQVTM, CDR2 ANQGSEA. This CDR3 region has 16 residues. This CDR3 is CSVPTQGALPNYGYTF. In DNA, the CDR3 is TGCAGCGTCCCGACACAGGGAGCTTTACCTAACTATGGCTACACCTTC.

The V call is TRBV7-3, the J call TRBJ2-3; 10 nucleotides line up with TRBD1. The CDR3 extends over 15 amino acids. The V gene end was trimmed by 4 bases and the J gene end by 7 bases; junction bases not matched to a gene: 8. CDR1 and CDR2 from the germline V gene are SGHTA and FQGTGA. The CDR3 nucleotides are TGTGCCAGCAGCTCTCCGGGACAGGGGTCCCATACGCAGTATTTT. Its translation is CASSSPGQGSHTQYF.

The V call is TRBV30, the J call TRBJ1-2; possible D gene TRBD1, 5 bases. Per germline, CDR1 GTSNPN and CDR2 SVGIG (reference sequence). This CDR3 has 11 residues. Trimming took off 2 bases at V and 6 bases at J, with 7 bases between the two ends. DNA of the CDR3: TGTGCCTGGAGTTGGGGGGATGGCTACACCTTC. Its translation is CAWSWGDGYTF.

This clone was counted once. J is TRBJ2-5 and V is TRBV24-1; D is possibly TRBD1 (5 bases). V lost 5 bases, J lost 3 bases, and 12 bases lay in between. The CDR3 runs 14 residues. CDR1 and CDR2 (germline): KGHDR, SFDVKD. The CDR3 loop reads CATSGRGNEETQYF. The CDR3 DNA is TGTGCCACCAGTGGAAGGGGTAACGAAGAGACCCAGTACTTC.